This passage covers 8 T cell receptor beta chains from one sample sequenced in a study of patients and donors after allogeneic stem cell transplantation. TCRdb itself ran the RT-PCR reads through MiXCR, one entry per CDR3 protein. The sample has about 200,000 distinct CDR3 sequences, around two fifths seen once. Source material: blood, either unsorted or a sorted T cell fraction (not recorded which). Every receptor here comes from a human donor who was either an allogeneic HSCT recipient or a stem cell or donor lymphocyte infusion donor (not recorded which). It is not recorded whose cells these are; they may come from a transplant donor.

CDR3 sequence reads: CASSEQGTGELFF. CDR3 DNA: TGTGCCAGCAGTGAGCAGGGTACCGGGGAGCTGTTTTTT. The J gene is TRBJ2-2, the V gene TRBV6-1, with D possibly matching TRBD1 (5 bases). Germline-derived CDR1 and CDR2 are MNHNS and SASEGT. The CDR3 has 13 amino acids. V shed 3 bases and J shed 5 bases, with 7 bases lying between them.

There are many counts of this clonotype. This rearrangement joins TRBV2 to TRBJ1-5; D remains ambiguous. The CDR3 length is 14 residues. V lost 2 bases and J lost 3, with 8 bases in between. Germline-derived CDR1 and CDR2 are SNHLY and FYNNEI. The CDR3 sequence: CASSEFALNQPQHF. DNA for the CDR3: TGTGCCAGCAGTGAATTTGCCCTCAATCAGCCCCAGCATTTT.

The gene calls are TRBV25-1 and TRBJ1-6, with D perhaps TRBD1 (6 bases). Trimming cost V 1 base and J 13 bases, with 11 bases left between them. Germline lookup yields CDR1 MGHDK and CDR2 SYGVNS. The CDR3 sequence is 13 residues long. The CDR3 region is CASSEFIGGPLHF. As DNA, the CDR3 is TGTGCCAGCAGTGAATTCATTGGGGGCCCCCTCCACTTT.

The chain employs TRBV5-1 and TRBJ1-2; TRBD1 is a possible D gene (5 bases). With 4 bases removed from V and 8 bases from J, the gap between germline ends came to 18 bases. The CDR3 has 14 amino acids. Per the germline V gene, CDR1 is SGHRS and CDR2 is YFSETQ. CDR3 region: CASSLEGRIGGYTF. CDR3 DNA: TGCGCCAGCAGCCTCGAGGGACGAATCGGGGGCTACACCTTC.

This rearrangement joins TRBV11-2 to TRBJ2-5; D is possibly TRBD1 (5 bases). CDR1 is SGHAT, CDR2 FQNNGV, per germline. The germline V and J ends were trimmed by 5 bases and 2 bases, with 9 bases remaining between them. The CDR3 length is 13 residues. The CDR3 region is CASSRDRQETQYF. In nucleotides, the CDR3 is TGTGCCAGCAGCCGCGACAGACAAGAGACCCAGTACTTC.

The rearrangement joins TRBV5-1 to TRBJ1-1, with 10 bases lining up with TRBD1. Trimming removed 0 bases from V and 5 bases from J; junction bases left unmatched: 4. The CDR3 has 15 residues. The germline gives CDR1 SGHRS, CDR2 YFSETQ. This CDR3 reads CASSLAGQGWTEAFF. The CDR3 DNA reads TGCGCCAGCAGCTTGGCGGGACAGGGGTGGACTGAAGCTTTCTTT.

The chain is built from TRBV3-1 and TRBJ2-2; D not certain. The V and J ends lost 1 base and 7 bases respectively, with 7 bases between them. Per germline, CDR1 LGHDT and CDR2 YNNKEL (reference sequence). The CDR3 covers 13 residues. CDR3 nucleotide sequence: TGTGCCAGCAGCCAAGTCAGAAGCGGGGAGCTGTTTTTT. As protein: CASSQVRSGELFF.

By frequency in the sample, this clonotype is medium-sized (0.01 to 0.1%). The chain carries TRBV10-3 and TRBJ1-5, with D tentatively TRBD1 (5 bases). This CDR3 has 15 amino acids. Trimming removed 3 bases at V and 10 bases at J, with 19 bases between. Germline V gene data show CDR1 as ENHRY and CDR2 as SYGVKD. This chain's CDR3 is CAISDGAGISQPQHF. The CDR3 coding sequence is TGTGCCATCAGTGATGGGGCAGGTATATCCCAACCCCAGCATTTT.